The 13 T cell receptor beta chains listed next were all sequenced from one sample in a study of blood T cell repertoires in COVID-19. Some clones are missing from TCRdb's copy, which holds only in-frame ones; the method was immunoSEQ multiplex PCR. The table lists 100,000 to 150,000 clones, around 74% of them singletons. Sequencing used peripheral blood. These receptors came from a man between 60 and 70 years old with acute or convalescent COVID-19.

CDR3 sequence (DNA): TGCGCCAGCGAGACTGTACAGGGGGGAAACACCATATATTTT. This codes for CASETVQGGNTIYF. The J gene is TRBJ1-3, the V gene TRBV4-1; 7 bases align to TRBD1. Germline loops: CDR1 MGHRA, CDR2 YSYEKL. With 8 bases clipped from V and 4 bases from J, the junction kept 8 bases outside the gene matches. The CDR3 covers 14 residues.

The chain has TRBV29-1 and TRBJ1-2; no clear D gene. Germline-derived CDR1 and CDR2 are SQVTM and ANQGSEA. V was pared by 7 bases and J by 4 bases, with 13 bases between. CDR3 length: 12 amino acids. DNA of the CDR3: TGCAGCGGGACTACAGTGGCCTATGGCTACACCTTC. Protein: CSGTTVAYGYTF. Full variable domain (outside the CDR3, taken from reference TRBV29-1 and TRBJ1-2): SAVISQKPSRDICQRGTSLTIQCQVDSQVTMMFWYRQQPGQSLTLIATANQGSEATYESGFVIDKFPISRPNLTFSTLTVSNMSPEDSSIYLCSGTTVAYGYTFGSGTRLTVV.

This chain links TRBV11-3 with TRBJ2-7, with D uncertain. CDR3 length equals 14 residues. CDR1 and CDR2 (germline): SGHNT, YENEEA. V was cut by 4 bases and J by 9 bases, with 19 bases left in between. Here the CDR3 reads CASSSSQMETRQYF. The CDR3 DNA reads as TGTGCCAGCAGCTCCTCTCAGATGGAGACCCGGCAGTACTTC.

The chain links TRBV5-1 to TRBJ2-3; 12 bases map to TRBD2. Germline-derived CDR1 and CDR2 are SGHRS and YFSETQ. V shed 3 bases and J 4 bases; nucleotides not matched to a gene: 12. The CDR3 covers 18 residues. In DNA, the CDR3 is TGCGCCAGCAGCTCCACTAGCGGGAGGAAAGTCGGATCAGATACGCAGTATTTT. Protein: CASSSTSGRKVGSDTQYF.

This chain links TRBV25-1 with TRBJ1-2, with a tentative D call TRBD1 (6 bases). V shed 6 bases and J shed 8 bases, with 19 bases lying between them. The CDR3 has 14 amino acids. CDR1 is MGHDK and CDR2 is SYGVNS in the germline V gene. The CDR3 sequence is CASSSTGRAGGYTF. The CDR3 nucleotides are TGTGCCAGCAGCTCGACAGGTCGGGCCGGGGGCTACACCTTC.

This clone was detected a few times. This chain connects TRBV11-2 to TRBJ1-2; D is perhaps TRBD1 (6 bases). This CDR3 contains 13 residues. CDR1 is SGHAT, CDR2 FQNNGV, per germline. V gave up 4 bases and J gave up 9 bases, with 15 bases separating them. In nucleotides, the CDR3 is TGTGCCAGCAGCTCAAATCAGGGGACGAGCTACACCTTC. It yields the protein CASSSNQGTSYTF.

This clone has only a few counts. This chain connects TRBV29-1 to TRBJ2-3; possible D gene TRBD1, 5 bases. Germline V gene data show CDR1 as SQVTM and CDR2 as ANQGSEA. The CDR3 loop spans 13 amino acids. CDR3 sequence (DNA): TGCAGTGCTACAGGAGATAGCACAGATACGCAGTATTTT. It codes for CSATGDSTDTQYF.

This clone was counted once. The chain combines TRBV7-9 with TRBJ2-3, with D tentatively TRBD2 (5 bases). The CDR3 extends over 14 amino acids. V was pared by 0 bases and J by 6 bases, with 10 bases between. Germline V gene lookup returns CDR1 SEHNR and CDR2 FQNEAQ (reference sequence). The CDR3 reads CASSLARDSDTQYF. DNA of the CDR3: TGTGCCAGCAGCTTAGCGAGGGATAGCGATACGCAGTATTTT.

CDR3 sequence: CSVGQGAGTNYGYTF. The CDR3 nucleotides are TGCAGCGTTGGACAGGGGGCAGGGACTAACTATGGCTACACCTTC. V gene TRBV29-1 combines with J gene TRBJ1-2; 10 nucleotides match TRBD1. Germline-derived CDR1 and CDR2 are SQVTM and ANQGSEA. This CDR3 is 15 amino acids long. V gave up 4 bases and J gave up 0 bases; unmatched junction bases: 5.

The gene calls are TRBV6-5 and TRBJ2-7; 9 bases line up with TRBD2. The germline CDR1 and CDR2 sequences are MNHEY and SVGAGI. The J segment lost 1 base and the V segment lost 7 bases, leaving 8 bases of the junction unmatched. The CDR3 runs 15 residues. The DNA for the CDR3 is TGTGCCAGCAACACCGGGACTAGCAGATCCTACGAGCAGTACTTC. Its protein is CASNTGTSRSYEQYF.

In this sample, this clone turned up a few times. The V gene is TRBV2, the J gene TRBJ1-5; 9 positions match TRBD1. The V gene's germline CDR1 is SNHLY and CDR2 FYNNEI. Trimming removed 10 bases from V and 5 bases from J; junction bases left unmatched: 6. The CDR3 is made up of 13 amino acids. In nucleotides, the CDR3 is TGTGCCAATCGCCGGGACAGGGATCAGCCCCAGCATTTT. Its protein product is CANRRDRDQPQHF.

The chain is built from TRBV27 and TRBJ1-5; D perhaps matches TRBD1 (6 bases). The CDR3 is made up of 14 amino acids. Germline V CDR1 and CDR2: MNHEY, SMNVEV (reference sequence). Trimming shortened V by 3 bases and J by 7 bases, and 13 bases separated the two germline ends. CDR3 DNA sequence: TGTGCCAGCAGTTTGTTCAGGGGAGCACAGCCCCAGCATTTT. Translating it yields CASSLFRGAQPQHF.

This clone appeared a few times. V is TRBV7-8 and J is TRBJ2-7, with 7 bases matching TRBD1. V was clipped by 5 bases and J by 2 bases; unmatched bases: 15. The CDR3 runs to 17 residues. Germline assignment: CDR1 SGHVS and CDR2 FQNEAQ. The CDR3 is CASSPGPGSRGTYEQYF. CDR3 bases: TGTGCCAGCAGCCCCGGTCCTGGGTCCAGGGGGACCTACGAGCAGTACTTC.